This paragraph reports one TCR beta chain. Its antigen is not known. This may come from a read error, since a much larger clone is one base off. The V gene's germline CDR1 is MDHEN and CDR2 SYDVKM. This CDR3 contains 15 residues. Building the TCR beta libraries relied on iRepertoire HTBI primers, and CDR3 regions underwent Arm-PCR. TCRdb reprocessed the multiplex PCR reads via MiXCR and lists one record per CDR3 protein. The sample holds 350,000 to 500,000 distinct CDR3 sequences, approximately 14% seen once. These data are taken from a study of regulatory T cells in long-lasting Graves disease. Notes on the study in general: Comparison showed that persistent patients shared more public clonotypes (about 2,700) than new patients (966).

Time point noted: newly diagnosed GD, antithyroid drugs for less than 3 months. The authors made the TCR library using RNA they extracted from PBMCs. The same sample was also used in a study of T cells in Graves' hyperthyroidism and ophthalmopathy.

This chain links TRBV28 with TRBJ1-6; D gene ambiguous. Material: peripheral blood mononuclear cells (PBMCs), obtained at new diagnosis, from a patient treated with antithyroid drugs. This sequence was found in a woman aged 50 to 65 with Graves disease. CDR3: CASSFSDGVNSPLRF. CDR3 nucleotide sequence: TGTGCCAGCAGTTTTTCCGACGGAGTAAATTCACCCCTCCGCTTT.